This TCR beta chain was found in a study of T cells in Graves' hyperthyroidism and ophthalmopathy. Across the whole study: Peripheral blood draws took place at initial diagnosis, ahead of any treatment.

CDR1 and CDR2 (germline): MDHEN, SYDVKM. V was trimmed by 6 bases and J by 0 bases, leaving 8 bases between them. This CDR3 spans 13 amino acids. Broader study findings: Most expanded thyroid clonotypes above 0.001 recurred in blood. Separation of ophthalmopathy from stable hyperthyroidism was achieved by a 13 V-J model.

As concerns this clonotype: Antigen specificity is unknown.

From RNA transcripts, TCR beta CDR3 regions were amplified. HTBI primers were used for first-round RT-PCR of the TCR CDR3. TCRdb redid the calling of the multiplex PCR reads with MiXCR, one entry per CDR3 protein. The data show about 300,000 distinct CDR3 sequences, approximately 19% seen once. Source material for PBMCs was more than 7.5 ml fresh peripheral blood. Sample: blood. This clonotype originated in a middle-aged man with Graves' ophthalmopathy. The V gene is TRBV28, the J gene TRBJ2-5; D not certain. Here the CDR3 reads CASRSTYQETQYF. CDR3 sequence (DNA): TGTGCCAGCAGGTCTACGTACCAAGAGACCCAGTACTTC.